Listed here is a single TCR beta chain. As yet, its antigen is unknown. Sequenced by immunoSEQ multiplex PCR; TCRdb stores in-frame clones only, minus some. The data hold about 75,000 clones, with approximately 81% observed a single time. This entry comes from a study of T cell clones after liver transplantation. Study-wide context: A pre-transplant mixed lymphocyte reaction with TCRbeta sequencing defined graft-donor-reactive clones followed in post-transplant blood. Overall study findings and caveats: A significant post-transplant drop in circulating graft-donor-reactive CD4 TCRbeta sequences occurred in most of the 8 subjects. The donor-reactive repertoire was only partly measurable in two subjects, lacking donor cells. Small, mixed patient groups and varying post-transplant times limit these conclusions.

This receptor was identified in a human patient who received a liver transplant. Some of the T cells might come from the graft donor. Specimen: CD4+ T cells from blood, collected 48 months after liver transplant.

CDR3 in amino acids: CASRAGGHDYGYTF. Written as DNA, the CDR3 is TGTGCCAGCAGAGCAGGGGGCCATGACTATGGCTACACCTTC. V gene TRBV6-5 combines with J gene TRBJ1-2; 8 bases match TRBD1. The V segment lost 6 bases and the J segment 3 bases; nucleotides outside the gene matches: 6. CDR3 length: 14 amino acids. Germline loops: CDR1 MNHEY, CDR2 SVGAGI.